This TCR beta chain was sequenced during a study of blood T cell repertoires in COVID-19. The CDR3 totals 17 residues. V dropped 0 bases and J dropped 5; count of bases not matched to a gene: 10. Germline V gene data show CDR1 as ENHRY and CDR2 as SYGVKD. Per the original data handling: The authors estimated nucleated cell counts from reference gene primer amplification. Using immunoSEQ multiplex PCR, the repertoire was profiled, and TCRdb retains in-frame clones only, with some absent. That table supplies the V and J calls and clone size; D and trimming were determined from the DNA. The sample carries roughly 260,000 clones, 87% recorded once. Donors were grouped by their self-reported clinical history.

Sequencing was done on a sample of PBMCs or T cells enriched from blood (not recorded which). The V and J genes are TRBV10-3 and TRBJ2-5; 9 nucleotides match TRBD1. The TCR was taken from a woman younger than 45 with acute COVID-19. The CDR3 protein is CAISESRWGQGGETQYF. CDR3 in DNA: TGTGCCATCAGTGAGTCTCGATGGGGACAGGGAGGTGAGACCCAGTACTTC.